What follows is one T cell receptor beta chain and its context. Using immunoSEQ multiplex PCR, the repertoire was profiled, and TCRdb retains in-frame clones only, with some absent. This table holds approximately 660,000 clones, around 87% found once. This entry is derived from a study of shared T cell receptors in the human thymus. The germline V gene encodes CDR1 LGHNT and CDR2 FRNRAP. V lost 6 bases, J lost 5 bases, and 13 bases stayed unmatched. This CDR3 comprises 16 residues. This sample also appeared in a second study, on human thymus T cells. According to that study: Immunologically healthy infants in Finland undergoing congenital heart defect surgery were the donors. Resections from corrective heart surgery provided thymus tissue. V and J gene usage appeared biased in thymic and blood repertoires. There were highly overlapping thymic repertoires among unrelated individuals, as related research reported.

This chain links TRBV12-5 with TRBJ2-3, with TRBD2 matching over 8 bases. The source material was thymocytes. This receptor was obtained from a boy in the first two years of life with a congenital heart defect. This CDR3 is CASGTTSGLRGDTQYF. The CDR3 nucleotides are TGTGCTAGTGGGACCACTAGCGGCCTCCGCGGAGATACGCAGTATTTT.